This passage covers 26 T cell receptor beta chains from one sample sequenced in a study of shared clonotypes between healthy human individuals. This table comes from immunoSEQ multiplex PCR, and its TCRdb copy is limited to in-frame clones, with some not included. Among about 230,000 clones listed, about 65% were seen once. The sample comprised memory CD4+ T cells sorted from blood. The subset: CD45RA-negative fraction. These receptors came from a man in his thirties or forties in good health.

The CDR3 sequence is CASSLRTSGLNEQFF. CDR3 nucleotide sequence: TGTGCCAGCAGCTTGCGGACTAGCGGACTCAATGAGCAGTTCTTC. This chain links TRBV7-3 with TRBJ2-1, with 10 bases aligning to TRBD2. The germline CDR1 and CDR2 sequences are SGHTA and FQGTGA. V lost 3 bases and J lost 6; bases outside the gene matches: 5. This CDR3 region has 15 residues.

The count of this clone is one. DNA for the CDR3: TGTGCCACCAGCAGAGATAGCGGCAGGGGGACCGTCTACACCTTC. This encodes CATSRDSGRGTVYTF. This chain connects TRBV15 to TRBJ1-2; 7 positions agree with TRBD1. After removal of 0 bases from V and 10 bases from J, the junction contained 11 bases not matched to a gene. CDR1 and CDR2 from the germline V gene are LNHNV and YYDKDF (reference sequence). The CDR3 covers 15 residues.

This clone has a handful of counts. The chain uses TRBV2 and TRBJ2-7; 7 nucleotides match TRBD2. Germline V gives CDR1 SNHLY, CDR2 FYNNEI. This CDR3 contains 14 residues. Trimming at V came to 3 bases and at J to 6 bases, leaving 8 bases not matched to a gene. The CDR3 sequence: CASSEGGSWGEQYF. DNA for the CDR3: TGTGCCAGCAGTGAGGGGGGGAGCTGGGGCGAGCAGTACTTC.

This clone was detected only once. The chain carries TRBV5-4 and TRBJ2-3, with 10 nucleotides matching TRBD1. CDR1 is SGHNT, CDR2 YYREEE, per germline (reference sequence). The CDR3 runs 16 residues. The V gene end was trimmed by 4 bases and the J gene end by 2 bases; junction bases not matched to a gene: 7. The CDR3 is CASSATGQGYTDTQYF. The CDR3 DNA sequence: TGTGCCAGCAGCGCCACGGGACAGGGGTACACAGATACGCAGTATTTT.

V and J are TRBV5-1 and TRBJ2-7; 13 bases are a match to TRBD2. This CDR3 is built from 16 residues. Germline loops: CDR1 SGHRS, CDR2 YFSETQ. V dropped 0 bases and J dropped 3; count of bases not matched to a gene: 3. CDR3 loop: CASSLDGLAGVYEQYF. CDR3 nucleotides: TGCGCCAGCAGCTTGGATGGACTAGCGGGAGTCTACGAGCAGTACTTC.

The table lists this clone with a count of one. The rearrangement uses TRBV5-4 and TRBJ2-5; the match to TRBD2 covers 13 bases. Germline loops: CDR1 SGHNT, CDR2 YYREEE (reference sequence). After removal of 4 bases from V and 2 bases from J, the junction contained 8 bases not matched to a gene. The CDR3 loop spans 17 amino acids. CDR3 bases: TGTGCCAGCAGCCCGACTAGCGGGAGGCCCACACAAGAGACCCAGTACTTC. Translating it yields CASSPTSGRPTQETQYF.

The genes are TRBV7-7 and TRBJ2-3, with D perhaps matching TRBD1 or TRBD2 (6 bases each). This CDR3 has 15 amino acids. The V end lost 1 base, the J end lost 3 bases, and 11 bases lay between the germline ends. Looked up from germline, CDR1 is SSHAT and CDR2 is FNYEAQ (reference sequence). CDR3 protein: CASSLGGARTDTQYF. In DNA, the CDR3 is TGTGCCAGCAGCTTAGGGGGGGCGCGAACAGATACGCAGTATTTT. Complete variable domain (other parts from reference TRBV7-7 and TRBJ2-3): GAGVSQSPRYKVTKRGQDVTLRCDPISSHATLYWYQQALGQGPEFLTYFNYEAQPDKSGLPSDRFSAERPEGSISTLTIQRTEQRDSAMYRCASSLGGARTDTQYFGPGTRLTVL.

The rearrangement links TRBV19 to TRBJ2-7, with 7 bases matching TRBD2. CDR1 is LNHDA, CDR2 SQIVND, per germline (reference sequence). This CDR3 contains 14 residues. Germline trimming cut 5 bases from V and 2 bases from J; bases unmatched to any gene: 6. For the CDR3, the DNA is TGTGCCAGTAGTGTGGCGGGAGACCCCTACGAGCAGTACTTC. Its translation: CASSVAGDPYEQYF.

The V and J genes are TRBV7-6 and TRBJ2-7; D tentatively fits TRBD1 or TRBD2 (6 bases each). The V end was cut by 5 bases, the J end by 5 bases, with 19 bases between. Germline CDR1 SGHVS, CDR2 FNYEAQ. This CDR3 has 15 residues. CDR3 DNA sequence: TGTGCCAGCAGCGCCCCGGGACTTAGGGGGGACGAGCAGTACTTC. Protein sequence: CASSAPGLRGDEQYF. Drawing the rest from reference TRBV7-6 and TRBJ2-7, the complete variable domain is GAGVSQSPRYKVTKRGQDVALRCDPISGHVSLYWYRQALGQGPEFLTYFNYEAQQDKSGLPNDRFSAERPEGSISTLTIQRTEQRDSAMYRCASSAPGLRGDEQYFGPGTRLTVT.

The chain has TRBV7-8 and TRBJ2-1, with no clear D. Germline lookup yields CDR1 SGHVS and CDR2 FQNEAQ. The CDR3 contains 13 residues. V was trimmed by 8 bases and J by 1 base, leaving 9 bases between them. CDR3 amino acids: CASLAASYNEQFF. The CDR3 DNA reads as TGTGCCAGCCTCGCCGCATCCTACAATGAGCAGTTCTTC.

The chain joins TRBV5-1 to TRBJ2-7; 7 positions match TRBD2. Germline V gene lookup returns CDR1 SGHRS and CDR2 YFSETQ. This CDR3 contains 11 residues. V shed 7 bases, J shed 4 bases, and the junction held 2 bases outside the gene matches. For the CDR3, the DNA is TGCGCCAGCCGGGGGGAGTACGAGCAGTACTTC. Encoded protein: CASRGEYEQYF.

CDR3 sequence (DNA): TGTGCCGCCCGCCGGGGGCGATTTGCAGATACGCAGTATTTT. Translated, it gives CAARRGRFADTQYF. The chain joins TRBV27 to TRBJ2-3; D may match TRBD1 or TRBD2 (6 bases each). With 11 bases removed from V and 4 bases from J, the gap between germline ends came to 19 bases. CDR3 size: 14 residues. Germline assignment: CDR1 MNHEY and CDR2 SMNVEV (reference sequence).

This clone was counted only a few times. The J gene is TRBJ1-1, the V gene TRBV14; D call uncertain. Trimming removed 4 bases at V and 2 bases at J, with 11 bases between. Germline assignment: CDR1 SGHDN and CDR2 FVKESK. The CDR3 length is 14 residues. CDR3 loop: CASSLLGLNTEAFF. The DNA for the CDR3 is TGTGCCAGCAGCCTATTGGGCCTAAACACTGAAGCTTTCTTT.

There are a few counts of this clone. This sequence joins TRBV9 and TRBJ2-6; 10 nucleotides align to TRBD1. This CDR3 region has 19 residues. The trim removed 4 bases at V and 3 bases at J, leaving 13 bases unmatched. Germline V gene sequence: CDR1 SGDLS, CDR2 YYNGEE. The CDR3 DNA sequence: TGTGCCAGCAGCCATAGAGCCGGGACAGGGGTCGGTGGGGCCAACGTCCTGACTTTC. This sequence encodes CASSHRAGTGVGGANVLTF.

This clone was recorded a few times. CDR3 residues: CASTETVPGVASGSSYEQYF. The CDR3 region has the DNA TGTGCCAGCACCGAAACAGTTCCAGGGGTCGCGAGCGGCAGCTCCTACGAGCAGTACTTC. The chain links TRBV7-6 to TRBJ2-7, with D perhaps TRBD1 (6 bases). The CDR3 consists of 20 residues. The V gene lost 7 bases and the J gene lost 0 bases, with 31 bases spanning the gap. Germline CDR1 reads SGHVS; CDR2 reads FNYEAQ.

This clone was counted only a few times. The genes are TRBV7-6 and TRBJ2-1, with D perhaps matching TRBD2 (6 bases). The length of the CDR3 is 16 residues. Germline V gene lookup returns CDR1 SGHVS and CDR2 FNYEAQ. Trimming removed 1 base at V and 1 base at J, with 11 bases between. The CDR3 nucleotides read TGTGCCAGCAGCTTAGACCTTAGCGGTTCCTACAATGAGCAGTTCTTC. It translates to CASSLDLSGSYNEQFF.

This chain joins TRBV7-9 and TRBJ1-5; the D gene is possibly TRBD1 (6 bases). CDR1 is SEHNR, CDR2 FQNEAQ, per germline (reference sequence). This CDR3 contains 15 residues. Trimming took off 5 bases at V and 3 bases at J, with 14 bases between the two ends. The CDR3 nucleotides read TGTGCCAGCAGCCCAACGGGGACATTCAATCAGCCCCAGCATTTT. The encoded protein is CASSPTGTFNQPQHF.

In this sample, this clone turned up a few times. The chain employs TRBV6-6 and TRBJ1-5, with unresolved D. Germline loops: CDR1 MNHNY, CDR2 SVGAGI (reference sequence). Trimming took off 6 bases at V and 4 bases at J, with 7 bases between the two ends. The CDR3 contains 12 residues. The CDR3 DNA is TGTGCCAGCAGCATCCCGAATCAGCCCCAGCATTTT. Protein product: CASSIPNQPQHF.

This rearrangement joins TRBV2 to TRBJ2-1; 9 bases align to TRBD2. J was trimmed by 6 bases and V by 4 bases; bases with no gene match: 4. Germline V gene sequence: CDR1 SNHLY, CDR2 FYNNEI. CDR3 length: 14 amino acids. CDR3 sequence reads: CASSGGTSLNEQFF. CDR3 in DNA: TGTGCCAGCAGTGGAGGGACTAGCCTCAATGAGCAGTTCTTC.

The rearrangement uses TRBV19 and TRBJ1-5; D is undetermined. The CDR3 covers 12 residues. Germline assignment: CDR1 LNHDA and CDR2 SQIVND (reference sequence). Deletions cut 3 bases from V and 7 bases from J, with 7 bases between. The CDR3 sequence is CASSMVGQPQHF. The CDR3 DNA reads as TGTGCCAGTAGTATGGTCGGACAGCCCCAGCATTTT.

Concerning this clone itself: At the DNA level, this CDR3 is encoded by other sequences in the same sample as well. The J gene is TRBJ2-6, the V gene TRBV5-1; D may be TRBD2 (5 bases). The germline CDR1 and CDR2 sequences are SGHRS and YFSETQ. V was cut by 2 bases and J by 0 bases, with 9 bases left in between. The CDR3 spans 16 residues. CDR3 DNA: TGCGCCAGCAGCTTAGGACTGTCCTCTGGGGCCAACGTCCTGACTTTC. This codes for CASSLGLSSGANVLTF.

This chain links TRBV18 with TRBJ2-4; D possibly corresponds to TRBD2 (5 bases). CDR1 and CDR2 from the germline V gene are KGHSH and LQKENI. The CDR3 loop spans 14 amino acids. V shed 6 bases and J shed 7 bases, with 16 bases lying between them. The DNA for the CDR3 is TGTGCCAGCTCGAACGCAGGATCGGGGAACATTCAGTACTTC. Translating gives CASSNAGSGNIQYF.

The CDR3 loop reads CASSEGQGGEAFF. The DNA of the CDR3 is TGTGCCAGCTCGGAAGGACAGGGAGGTGAAGCTTTCTTT. The rearrangement uses TRBV18 and TRBJ1-1, with 8 bases identical to TRBD1. Germline trimming cut 6 bases from V and 7 bases from J; bases unmatched to any gene: 7. Germline V lookup: CDR1 KGHSH, CDR2 LQKENI. This CDR3 contains 13 residues.

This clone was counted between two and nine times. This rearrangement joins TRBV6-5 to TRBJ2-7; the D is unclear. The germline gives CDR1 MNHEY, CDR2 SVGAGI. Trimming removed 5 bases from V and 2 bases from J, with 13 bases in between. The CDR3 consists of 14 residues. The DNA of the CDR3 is TGTGCCAGCAGTACGCAGGTGGGAACCTACGAGCAGTACTTC. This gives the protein CASSTQVGTYEQYF.

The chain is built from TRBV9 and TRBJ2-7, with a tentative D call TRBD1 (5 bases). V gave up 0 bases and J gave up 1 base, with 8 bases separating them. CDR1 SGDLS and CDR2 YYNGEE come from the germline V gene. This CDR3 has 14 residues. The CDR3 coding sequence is TGTGCCAGCAGCGTAGGAAGGGGATCCTACGAGCAGTACTTC. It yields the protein CASSVGRGSYEQYF.

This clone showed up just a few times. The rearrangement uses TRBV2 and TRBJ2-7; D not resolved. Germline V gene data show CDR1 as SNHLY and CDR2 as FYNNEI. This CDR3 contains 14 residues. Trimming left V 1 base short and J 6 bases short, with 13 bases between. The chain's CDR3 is CASSEELSAVEQYF. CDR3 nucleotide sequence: TGTGCCAGCAGTGAAGAGTTATCGGCAGTCGAGCAGTACTTC.